This TCR beta chain was identified in a study of T cells in localized non-small cell lung cancer. Study results and limitations: The study detected a median around 50 of the top 100 tumor clones in adjacent lung.

About this clone itself: As yet, its antigen is unknown.

The CDR3 consists of 16 residues. The germline V gene has CDR1 SGHRS and CDR2 YFSETQ. V was pared by 0 bases and J by 3 bases, with 16 bases between. The protocol was immunoSEQ multiplex PCR, while the TCRdb copy is restricted to in-frame clones and leaves out a portion. The table lists some 19,000 clones, 65% to 85% of them singletons. The J gene is TRBJ2-7, the V gene TRBV5-1, with D possibly matching TRBD2 (5 bases). This TCR was sampled from a man aged 35 to 69 with stage I lung adenocarcinoma. The source was peripheral blood, collected before any cancer treatment. In nucleotides, the CDR3 is TGCGCCAGCAGCTTGGCCGCTACTAGTTCTGACTACGAGCAGTACTTC. Translating it yields CASSLAATSSDYEQYF.